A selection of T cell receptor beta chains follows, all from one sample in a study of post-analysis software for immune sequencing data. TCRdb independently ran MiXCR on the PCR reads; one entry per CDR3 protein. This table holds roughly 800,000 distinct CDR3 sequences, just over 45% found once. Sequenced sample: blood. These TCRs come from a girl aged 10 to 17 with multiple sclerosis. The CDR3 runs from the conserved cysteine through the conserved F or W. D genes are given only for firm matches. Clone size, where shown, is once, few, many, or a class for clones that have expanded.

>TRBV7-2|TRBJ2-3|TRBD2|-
TGTGCCAGCAGCCTTAGCGGGGAAACCTGGAGTAGGGGCACAGATACGCAGTATTTT
CASSLSGETWSRGTDTQYF
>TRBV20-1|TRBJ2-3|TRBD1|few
TGCAGTGCTGGACAGGGGGGCACAGATACGCAGTATTTT
CSAGQGGTDTQYF
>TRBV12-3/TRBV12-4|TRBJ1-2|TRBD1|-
TGTGCCAGCAGTTTCTCGACAGGGAATAGCTATGGCTACACCTTC
CASSFSTGNSYGYTF
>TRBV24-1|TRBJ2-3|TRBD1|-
TGTGCCACCGAGGACAGGGAGAGAGATACGCAGTATTTT
CATEDRERDTQYF
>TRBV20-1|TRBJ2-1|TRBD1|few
TGCAGTGCTAAATCGGGAACAGGGGTCTCCTACAATGAGCAGTTCTTC
CSAKSGTGVSYNEQFF
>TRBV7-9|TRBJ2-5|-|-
TGTGCCAGCCGCGGAGGCGAGACCTCTAAAGAGACCCAGTACTTC
CASRGGETSKETQYF
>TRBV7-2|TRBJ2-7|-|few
TGTGCCAGCAGCCTCCAGACTAGTTACGAGCAGTACTTC
CASSLQTSYEQYF
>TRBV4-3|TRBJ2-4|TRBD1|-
TGCGCCAGCAGCGAAGGGGCAGGGGGCACGAGGATAGCCAAAAACATTCAGTACTTC
CASSEGAGGTRIAKNIQYF
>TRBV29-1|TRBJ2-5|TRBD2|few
TGCAGCGTTGAAAGGATGTGGACTAGTATCAATGAGCAGTACTTC
CSVERMWTSINEQYF
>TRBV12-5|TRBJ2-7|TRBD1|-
TGTGCTAGTGGTTTAAACCCCGGGACAGGGATCTACGAGCAGTACTTC
CASGLNPGTGIYEQYF
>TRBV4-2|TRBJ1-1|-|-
TGTGCCAGCAGCCCGGGTGGAGATGAAGCTTTCTTT
CASSPGGDEAFF
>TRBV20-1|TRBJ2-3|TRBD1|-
TGCAGTGCTACGGACAGGGGGGGACTCACAGATACGCAGTATTTT
CSATDRGGLTDTQYF
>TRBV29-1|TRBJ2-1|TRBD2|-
TGCAGCGTTAGTACTAGCGGGAGTCCTGAGCAGTTCTTC
CSVSTSGSPEQFF
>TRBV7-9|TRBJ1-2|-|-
TGTGCCAGCAGCTTACTGGGAAGGGGAACGGCCTATGGCTACACCTTC
CASSLLGRGTAYGYTF
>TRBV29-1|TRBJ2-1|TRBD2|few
TGCAGCGTTATATTTTACAGCGGGAGGGCCCTCAATGAGCAGTTCTTC
CSVIFYSGRALNEQFF
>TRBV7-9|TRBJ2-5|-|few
TGTGCCGGCCGACGAGGGGGAGAGACCCAGTACTTC
CAGRRGGETQYF
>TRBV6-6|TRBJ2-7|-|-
TGTGTCAGCAGCGCAAGCTCCTACGAGCAGTACTTC
CVSSASSYEQYF
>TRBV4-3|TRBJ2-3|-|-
TGCGCCAGCAGCCAAGATAGAGGCAGGACTAGCACAGATACGCAGTATTTT
CASSQDRGRTSTDTQYF
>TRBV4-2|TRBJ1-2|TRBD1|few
TGTGCCAGCAGCCCACCGTGGACAGGGCAGACTAACTATGGCTACACCTTC
CASSPPWTGQTNYGYTF
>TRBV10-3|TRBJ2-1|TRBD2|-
TGTGCCATCAGTGATTGGGGACTAACTAACAATGAGCAGTTCTTC
CAISDWGLTNNEQFF
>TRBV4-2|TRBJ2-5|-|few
TGTGCCAGCAGCCAAGGGACTACCCAAGAGACCCAGTACTTC
CASSQGTTQETQYF
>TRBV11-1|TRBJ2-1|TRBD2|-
TGTGCCAGCAGCGGGCTCGAAGGGGGACTAGCGGGAGTCTTCCCCAACAATGAGCAGTTCTTC
CASSGLEGGLAGVFPNNEQFF
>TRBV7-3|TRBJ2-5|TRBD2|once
TGTGCCAGCAGCATGTCGACTAGCGGGAGTGTGAGTGAGCAGTACTTC
CASSMSTSGSVSEQYF
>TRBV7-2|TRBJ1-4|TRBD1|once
TGTGCCAGCAGCTTAGTAACAGGGGTGGATGAAAAACGGTTTTTT
CASSLVTGVDEKRFF
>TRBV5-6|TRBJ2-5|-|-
TGTGCCAGCAGCTTGCCTGACCAGGGAGATGAGACCCAGTACTTC
CASSLPDQGDETQYF
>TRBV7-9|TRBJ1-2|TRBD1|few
TGTGCCAGCAGCTCGCCCATTGGGACAGGGGATGGCTACACCTTC
CASSSPIGTGDGYTF
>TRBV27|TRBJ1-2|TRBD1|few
TGTGCCAGCAGTTTATCCAGGACAGGCCGGGTTCGAGATGGCTACACCTTC
CASSLSRTGRVRDGYTF
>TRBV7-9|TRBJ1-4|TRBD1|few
TGTGCCAGCAGCTTAGGGGACAGCCCTAATGAAAAACTGTTTTTT
CASSLGDSPNEKLFF
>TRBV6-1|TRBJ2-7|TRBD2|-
TGTGCCAGCAGAATTAGCGGGAGTGGCTACGAGCAGTACTTC
CASRISGSGYEQYF
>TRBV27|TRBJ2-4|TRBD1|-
TGTGCCAGCAGTCCCGGACAGGGAAACATTCAGTACTTC
CASSPGQGNIQYF
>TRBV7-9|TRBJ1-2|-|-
TGTGCCAGCAGCTTGGTTTTGCGGGGCCACTATGGCTACACCTTC
CASSLVLRGHYGYTF
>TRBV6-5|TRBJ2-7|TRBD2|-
TGTGCCAGCAGTACCTTAGCGGGAGCAGGCTACGAGCAGTACTTC
CASSTLAGAGYEQYF
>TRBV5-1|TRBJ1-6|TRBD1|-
TGCGCCAGCAGCATCGGGACAGGGAGGAATTCACCCCTCCACTTT
CASSIGTGRNSPLHF
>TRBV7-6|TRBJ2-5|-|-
TGTGCCAGCAGCGAACGACCGGGCCCTCGGACATCGGAGACCCAGTACTTC
CASSERPGPRTSETQYF
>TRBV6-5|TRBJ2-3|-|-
TGTGCCAGCAGAGGAAGCTCAGATACGCAGTATTTT
CASRGSSDTQYF
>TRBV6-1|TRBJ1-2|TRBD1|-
TGTGCCAGCAGTGAGGACAGGGGGCGCATATCGAACTATGGCTACACCTTC
CASSEDRGRISNYGYTF
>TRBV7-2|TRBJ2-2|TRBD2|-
TGTGCCAGCAGCTTGGGACTAGCGGGAGAGGCCACCGGGGAGCTGTTTTTT
CASSLGLAGEATGELFF
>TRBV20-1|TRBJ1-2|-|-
TGCAGTGCTAGAGATCGTCTCAGGGTTGGAGGAATGAATGGCTACACCTTC
CSARDRLRVGGMNGYTF
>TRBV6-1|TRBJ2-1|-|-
TGTGCCAGCACTAGAATGGGCAATGAGCAGTTCTTC
CASTRMGNEQFF
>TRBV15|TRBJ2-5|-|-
TGTGCCACCAGCAGAGGTCTGGGGTCGGAGACCCAGTACTTC
CATSRGLGSETQYF
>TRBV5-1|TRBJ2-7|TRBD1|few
TGCGCCAGCAGCTGGGTACAGGGGACCGCCTACGAGCAGTACTTC
CASSWVQGTAYEQYF
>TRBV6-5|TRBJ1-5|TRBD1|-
TGTGCCAGCAGCGACAGGGATAGCAATCAGCCCCAGCATTTT
CASSDRDSNQPQHF
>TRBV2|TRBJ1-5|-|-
TGTGCCAGCAGGATTGTGGGGTCCGATCAGCCCCAGCATTTT
CASRIVGSDQPQHF
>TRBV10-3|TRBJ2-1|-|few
TGTGCCATCAGTGAGGACAGCTCCTACAATGAGCAGTTCTTC
CAISEDSSYNEQFF
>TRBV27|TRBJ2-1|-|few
TGTGCCAGCAGTTTATCGAGGGCCCAGAATGAGCAGTTCTTC
CASSLSRAQNEQFF
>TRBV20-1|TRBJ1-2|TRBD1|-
TGCAGTGCTAGCGGGACAGCCATTAACTATGGCTACACCTTC
CSASGTAINYGYTF